These T cell receptor beta chains were read from a single sample in a study of response to subunit inactivated influenza vaccine. TCRdb processed the RT-PCR reads anew with MiXCR; each CDR3 protein has one entry. The sample lists a few hundred thousand distinct CDR3 sequences; approximately 11% were seen once. The sample was also reused in another study, on T cells expressing NK-cell markers.

The sequencing used PBMCs from blood, collected on the day of vaccination. Every receptor here comes from a man in his fifties who received an inactivated influenza vaccine. The CDR3 runs from the conserved cysteine through the conserved F or W. The D gene is left open where the match is weak. Expanded clones are given a class, and other clones once, few, many or no size at all.

few	TRBD1	TRBV24-1	TRBJ2-2	CATSDFPPRTGGRTGELFF	TGTGCCACCAGTGATTTTCCCCCCCGGACAGGGGGACGGACCGGGGAGCTGTTTTTT
NA	TRBD1	TRBV24-1	TRBJ2-2	CATSDTTGGTGELFF	TGTGCCACCAGTGACACCACAGGGGGGACCGGGGAGCTGTTTTTT
NA	NA	TRBV30	TRBJ1-1	CAWSRGGFDTEAFF	TGTGCCTGGAGTAGGGGGGGTTTTGACACTGAAGCTTTCTTT
few	TRBD2	TRBV4-3	TRBJ2-3	CASSQGTSGGKTDTQYF	TGCGCCAGCAGCCAAGGAACTAGCGGGGGAAAAACAGATACGCAGTATTTT
few	TRBD2	TRBV20-1	TRBJ2-1	CSASERGSSYNEQFF	TGCAGTGCTAGTGAGCGGGGGAGCTCCTACAATGAGCAGTTCTTC
many	TRBD1	TRBV24-1	TRBJ2-2	CATSDGTANTGELFF	TGTGCCACCAGTGATGGGACAGCGAACACCGGGGAGCTGTTTTTT
many	NA	TRBV20-1	TRBJ2-5	CSARDLVGVQETQYF	TGCAGTGCTAGAGATTTAGTAGGGGTACAAGAGACCCAGTACTTC
few	TRBD1	TRBV9	TRBJ2-7	CASSVGVAGGSIYEQYF	TGTGCCAGCAGCGTCGGGGTCGCAGGGGGCTCTATCTACGAGCAGTACTTC
few	TRBD2	TRBV20-1	TRBJ2-1	CSARPGTSGSGRHEQFF	TGCAGTGCTAGACCCGGGACTAGCGGGAGTGGTCGACATGAGCAGTTCTTC
many	TRBD1	TRBV7-2	TRBJ2-1	CASSNNRGLQLSEQFF	TGTGCCAGCAGCAACAACAGGGGGTTACAATTGAGTGAGCAGTTCTTC
NA	TRBD2	TRBV6-1	TRBJ2-3	CASRALADGTDTQYF	TGTGCCAGCAGGGCACTAGCGGATGGCACAGATACGCAGTATTTT
few	TRBD1	TRBV7-9	TRBJ1-1	CASSLGTGGWTEAFF	TGTGCCAGCAGTTTAGGGACAGGGGGATGGACTGAAGCTTTCTTT
few	TRBD1	TRBV5-1	TRBJ2-5	CASSLPLGQGVGETQYF	TGCGCCAGCAGCTTGCCTCTGGGACAGGGGGTTGGAGAGACCCAGTACTTC
few	TRBD1	TRBV11-2	TRBJ2-3	CASSTTGVEADTQYF	TGTGCCAGCAGCACGACAGGGGTAGAGGCAGATACGCAGTATTTT
NA	TRBD2	TRBV11-2	TRBJ2-1	CASRGVTSGYNEQFF	TGTGCCAGCAGGGGGGTGACTAGCGGATACAATGAGCAGTTCTTC
few	TRBD1	TRBV9	TRBJ1-6	CASSAAGQGNSPLHF	TGTGCCAGCAGCGCCGCGGGACAGGGGAACTCACCCCTCCACTTT
few	NA	TRBV24-1	TRBJ2-3	CATSDRDPDTQYF	TGTGCCACCAGTGACCGGGATCCAGATACGCAGTATTTT
many	TRBD1	TRBV29-1	TRBJ2-3	CSGGQFSTDTQYF	TGCAGCGGGGGACAGTTTAGCACAGATACGCAGTATTTT
NA	TRBD2	TRBV5-6	TRBJ2-7	CASSLGREGLSYEQYF	TGTGCCAGCAGCTTGGGGCGGGAGGGCCTATCCTACGAGCAGTACTTC
NA	NA	TRBV19	TRBJ2-7	CASSIDTANYEQYF	TGTGCCAGTAGTATAGATACGGCTAACTACGAGCAGTACTTC
few	TRBD1	TRBV4-3	TRBJ1-1	CASSQGTGKAFF	TGCGCCAGCAGCCAAGGGACAGGGAAAGCTTTCTTT
few	TRBD1	TRBV20-1	TRBJ1-5	CSAGDRGQPQHF	TGCAGTGCAGGGGACAGGGGCCAGCCCCAGCATTTT
many	NA	TRBV7-9	TRBJ1-2	CASSLALLNYGYTF	TGTGCCAGCAGCTTAGCACTCCTTAACTATGGCTACACCTTC
NA	NA	TRBV6-2/TRBV6-3	TRBJ2-1	CASSMVQGGYF	TGTGCCAGCAGTATGGTGCAGGGTGGATACTTC
few	TRBD2	TRBV28	TRBJ2-3	CASSPRLAGGQRDTQYF	TGTGCCAGCAGTCCGCGACTAGCGGGAGGGCAAAGGGATACGCAGTATTTT
many	NA	TRBV29-1	TRBJ2-3	CSVEDPPEDTQYF	TGCAGCGTTGAAGATCCCCCCGAGGATACGCAGTATTTT
NA	TRBD2	TRBV12-3/TRBV12-4	TRBJ2-2	CASRTSGGVNTGELFF	TGTGCCAGCAGGACTAGCGGGGGCGTCAACACCGGGGAGCTGTTTTTT
NA	NA	TRBV2	TRBJ1-4	CASSPDEKLFF	TGTGCCAGCAGTCCCGATGAAAAACTGTTTTTT
many	NA	TRBV2	TRBJ2-1	CASTSRGAGGNEQFF	TGTGCCAGCACCTCCCGGGGGGCTGGGGGGAATGAGCAGTTCTTC
few	NA	TRBV5-1	TRBJ2-7	CASSLGGYNLYEQYF	TGCGCCAGCAGCCTAGGCGGATACAATCTCTACGAGCAGTACTTC
NA	TRBD1	TRBV2	TRBJ2-5	CASSDRGTGGETQYF	TGTGCCAGCAGCGACAGGGGCACTGGGGGGGAGACCCAGTACTTC
few	TRBD1	TRBV6-2/TRBV6-3	TRBJ1-5	CASSDRGYQPQHF	TGTGCCAGCTCGGACAGGGGGTATCAGCCCCAGCATTTT
few	NA	TRBV2	TRBJ1-1	CASSDRGGTEAFF	TGTGCCAGCAGTGACAGGGGTGGCACTGAAGCTTTCTTT
few	NA	TRBV5-1	TRBJ2-5	CASSSFFDRTAQETQYF	TGCGCCAGCAGCTCCTTCTTCGATCGGACAGCTCAAGAGACCCAGTACTTC
many	TRBD1	TRBV7-2	TRBJ2-7	CASSLEPGGYEQYF	TGTGCCAGCAGCTTAGAACCAGGGGGCTACGAGCAGTACTTC
NA	TRBD2	TRBV6-1	TRBJ2-7	CASRSGLAGTYEQYF	TGTGCCAGCAGGTCCGGACTAGCAGGGACCTACGAGCAGTACTTC
NA	TRBD1	TRBV10-3	TRBJ2-2	CAISPGTGFGTGELFF	TGTGCCATCAGTCCGGGGACAGGGTTTGGCACCGGGGAGCTGTTTTTT
few	NA	TRBV6-5	TRBJ2-7	CASSYSMRAAGYEQYF	TGTGCCAGCAGTTACTCGATGAGGGCGGCGGGGTACGAGCAGTACTTC
NA	TRBD1	TRBV25-1	TRBJ2-4	CASSKGQGALAKNIQYF	TGTGCCAGCAGCAAAGGACAGGGGGCACTAGCCAAAAACATTCAGTACTTC
few	NA	TRBV29-1	TRBJ2-1	CSVKHNEQFF	TGCAGCGTTAAGCACAATGAGCAGTTCTTC
NA	NA	TRBV20-1	TRBJ2-1	CSARDVGRGSYNEQFF	TGCAGTGCTAGAGATGTGGGCAGGGGATCCTACAATGAGCAGTTCTTC
NA	TRBD2	TRBV25-1	TRBJ2-1	CASSEWTSGRGNEQFF	TGTGCCAGCAGTGAATGGACTAGCGGGAGGGGAAATGAGCAGTTCTTC
NA	NA	TRBV5-6	TRBJ2-7	CASSTRGGSNYEQYF	TGTGCCAGCAGCACTCGTGGGGGGTCTAACTACGAGCAGTACTTC
NA	TRBD2	TRBV7-3	TRBJ2-3	CACSLQPSGSTDTQYF	TGTGCCTGCAGCTTACAGCCTAGCGGCTCCACAGATACGCAGTATTTT
few	NA	TRBV6-5	TRBJ2-3	CASSYSSFIGSHTQYF	TGTGCCAGCAGTTACTCGTCTTTCATAGGGTCCCATACGCAGTATTTT
NA	TRBD1	TRBV11-2	TRBJ2-3	CASSLVYGRTGRADTQYF	TGTGCCAGCAGCTTAGTCTATGGTCGGACAGGGCGCGCAGATACGCAGTATTTT
NA	NA	TRBV7-2	TRBJ2-7	CASSLGRQSSRQYF	TGTGCCAGCAGCTTAGGGAGGCAGTCCTCGAGGCAGTACTTC
few	TRBD2	TRBV4-1	TRBJ2-3	CASSQSSGGIDTQYF	TGCGCCAGCAGCCAGTCTAGCGGGGGAATAGATACGCAGTATTTT
NA	TRBD2	TRBV20-1	TRBJ2-5	CSAPAGVGTQYF	TGCAGTGCCCCAGCGGGGGTAGGGACCCAGTACTTC
few	TRBD1	TRBV24-1	TRBJ2-2	CATSDTGQGNTGELFF	TGTGCCACCAGTGATACCGGACAGGGGAACACCGGGGAGCTGTTTTTT
few	NA	TRBV24-1	TRBJ1-1	CATSDLKAEAFF	TGTGCCACCAGTGATTTGAAGGCTGAAGCTTTCTTT
NA	TRBD2	TRBV28	TRBJ2-5	CASSSRTSYETQYF	TGTGCCAGCAGTTCCCGGACTAGCTACGAGACCCAGTACTTC
many	NA	TRBV7-9	TRBJ2-3	CASSLRQAYGTDTQYF	TGTGCCAGCAGCTTAAGACAGGCGTACGGCACAGATACGCAGTATTTT
NA	TRBD1	TRBV7-2	TRBJ2-7	CASSPGQGALGEQYF	TGTGCCAGCAGCCCTGGACAGGGGGCGTTAGGGGAGCAGTACTTC
NA	TRBD2	TRBV20-1	TRBJ2-7	CSAGTPSGRGFYEQYF	TGCAGTGCCGGTACCCCTAGCGGGAGGGGATTCTACGAGCAGTACTTC
NA	NA	TRBV27	TRBJ2-1	CASSRNPYNEQLF	TGTGCCAGCAGCCGGAACCCCTACAATGAGCAGCTCTTC
few	TRBD2	TRBV4-2	TRBJ2-7	CASSQDFRGGYEQYF	TGTGCCAGCAGCCAAGATTTCCGCGGGGGGTACGAGCAGTACTTC
many	TRBD2	TRBV6-5	TRBJ2-3	CASSYSSLAGGADTQYF	TGTGCCAGCAGTTACTCCTCCTTAGCGGGAGGGGCAGATACGCAGTATTTT
NA	NA	TRBV20-1	TRBJ2-3	CSASRQAGTDTQYF	TGCAGTGCGAGCCGACAGGCAGGCACAGATACGCAGTATTTT